This entry is about one T cell receptor beta chain. This clonotype came up a few times. The clone's antigen remains unknown. Per-nucleotide qualities are absent, and no much larger clonotype sits a single base away. The germline V gene (reference sequence) yields SGHKS for CDR1 and YYEKEE for CDR2. The CDR3, cysteine through phenylalanine, is 14 amino acids long. Left in the record is the CDR3 DNA by itself, 42 bases read in frame from the first base. The V and J ends are trimmed by 7 bases and 2 bases, leaving 13 bases between them. The sample's treatment or condition label, in plain terms: allogeneic hematopoietic cell transplantation with graft depleted of TCRalphabeta T cells and CD19 B cells. The children who served as transplant recipients had been given grafts of TCRalphabeta/CD19-depleted allogeneic hematopoietic cells. Library preparation used PCR. TCRdb records Illumina HiSeq 2500 as the sequencer. Molecular barcoding was employed in the preparation of TCR libraries, with unique molecular identifiers being used to normalize TCRbeta repertoire quantification. The public reads were run again by TCRdb, first through fastp at Q25 and then through MiXCR, and only productive beta chains were kept. CDR3 protein duplicates are merged, each entry listing the most common genes and DNA. The sample contains approximately 630,000 distinct CDR3 sequences, about 12% of them found a single time. Jointly, the top ten make up around 0.79% of the sample.

This sample is part of a study of T-cell reconstitution after alpha-beta-depleted transplantation in children (dated by TCRdb to between 2015 and 2016). Regarding the research as a whole: Using TCR repertoire profiling, the study followed T-cell immune reconstitution in a quantitative way in children after TCRalphabeta/CD19-depleted allogeneic hematopoietic cell transplantation. General findings and caveats noted by the study authors: The apparently early recovery of alphabetaT-cell counts about two months after transplant reportedly depended on only several hundred rapidly expanded clones that came from non-depleted graft cells. In some patients, the high TCRbeta diversity seen at day 60 was put down to recipient T cells and intrathymic progenitors that had survived conditioning. Hyperexpanded clone frequencies declined over subsequent months; after one year, T-cell counts and TCRbeta diversity were mostly attributed to newly produced T cells.

This TCR derives from a girl aged 2-10 years with congenital amegakaryocytic thrombocytopenia, due to receive a stem cell transplant. The source was PBMCs, collected before TCRalphabeta/CD19-depleted stem cell transplant. The V and J genes are TRBV5-5 and TRBJ1-5; tentative D gene TRBD1, with 5 bases matching. Here is the DNA: TGTGCCAGCGCCCAGGGTTTTGGCAATCAGCCCCAGCATTTT. This encodes CASAQGFGNQPQHF.